Sequencing of this T cell receptor (beta chain) was carried out in a study of blood T cell repertoires in COVID-19. Germline V gene lookup returns CDR1 SGHTA and CDR2 FQGNSA. This CDR3 comprises 14 residues. V lost 3 bases, J lost 1 base, and 9 bases lay in between. Using immunoSEQ multiplex PCR, the repertoire was profiled, and TCRdb retains in-frame clones only, with some absent. The sample holds some 250,000 clones; over 70% are singletons and the top ten take 3% to 3.5%. Comments on this clone: This clone may be a read error of a much larger clone one base away. The sample contains more than one DNA sequence encoding this CDR3.

V gene TRBV7-2 combines with J gene TRBJ2-5, with D perhaps matching TRBD2 (7 bases). Sequences were obtained from peripheral blood. The clonotype comes from a woman over 75 with acute or convalescent COVID-19. Written as DNA, the CDR3 is TGTGCCAGCAGCTTGGGGGGGCTCCAAGAGACCCAGTACTTC. Its protein is CASSLGGLQETQYF.